These 4 T cell receptor beta chains originate from one sample sequenced in a study of CD8 T cells in ankylosing spondylitis. Study outcomes and limitations: Seemingly distinctive of ankylosing spondylitis blood was a TCR beta motif formed by eight highly homologous variants.

Their target antigens are unknown. TCRdb reprocessed the 5' RACE reads with MiXCR, giving one entry per CDR3 protein. The sample lists more than 400,000 distinct CDR3 sequences, approximately 5% seen once, with roughly 3.5% in the top ten. The sequenced sample was blood, either unsorted or a sorted T cell fraction (not recorded which). The origin of the receptors is a male donor with ankylosing spondylitis.

In this sample, this clonotype turned up many times. The V call is TRBV12-3 or TRBV12-4, the J call TRBJ1-3; the D gene is possibly TRBD1 (5 bases). V gave up 6 bases and J gave up 3 bases, with 9 bases separating them. The CDR3 runs to 13 residues. In nucleotides, the CDR3 is TGTGCCAGCAGCACGGGACGTGGAAACACCATATATTTT. Residues: CASSTGRGNTIYF.

This clonotype was seen at least ten times. The chain joins TRBV27 to TRBJ1-1; D remains unclear. Germline V lookup: CDR1 MNHEY, CDR2 SMNVEV (reference sequence). The CDR3 loop spans 14 amino acids. The ends were cut back, 4 bases at V and 4 bases at J, with 13 bases in the middle. This chain's CDR3 is CASSSLGWTTEAFF. The CDR3 DNA is TGTGCCAGCAGTTCCTTAGGGTGGACCACTGAAGCTTTCTTT.

The table lists this clonotype with many counts. The chain recombines TRBV20-1 with TRBJ1-5, with a tentative D call TRBD1 (5 bases). Trimming shortened V by 1 base and J by 5 bases, and 9 bases separated the two germline ends. Germline CDR1 is DFQATT and CDR2 is SNEGSKA (reference sequence). This CDR3 is built from 13 residues. The CDR3 is CSARGWGDQPQHF. As DNA, the CDR3 is TGCAGTGCTAGAGGGTGGGGGGATCAGCCCCAGCATTTT.

At least ten counts were recorded for this clonotype. This chain uses TRBV5-1 with TRBJ1-2; D is perhaps TRBD1 (5 bases). The CDR3 loop spans 14 amino acids. Germline values: CDR1 SGHRS, CDR2 YFSETQ. The V end lost 2 bases, the J end lost 0 bases, and 8 bases lay between the germline ends. CDR3 protein: CASSFQGANYGYTF. CDR3 sequence (DNA): TGCGCCAGCAGCTTCCAGGGCGCTAACTATGGCTACACCTTC. The complete variable domain, with remaining parts taken from reference TRBV5-1 and TRBJ1-2, reads KAGVTQTPRYLIKTRGQQVTLSCSPISGHRSVSWYQQTPGQGLQFLFEYFSETQRNKGNFPGRFSGRQFSNSRSEMNVSTLELGDSALYLCASSFQGANYGYTFGSGTRLTVV.